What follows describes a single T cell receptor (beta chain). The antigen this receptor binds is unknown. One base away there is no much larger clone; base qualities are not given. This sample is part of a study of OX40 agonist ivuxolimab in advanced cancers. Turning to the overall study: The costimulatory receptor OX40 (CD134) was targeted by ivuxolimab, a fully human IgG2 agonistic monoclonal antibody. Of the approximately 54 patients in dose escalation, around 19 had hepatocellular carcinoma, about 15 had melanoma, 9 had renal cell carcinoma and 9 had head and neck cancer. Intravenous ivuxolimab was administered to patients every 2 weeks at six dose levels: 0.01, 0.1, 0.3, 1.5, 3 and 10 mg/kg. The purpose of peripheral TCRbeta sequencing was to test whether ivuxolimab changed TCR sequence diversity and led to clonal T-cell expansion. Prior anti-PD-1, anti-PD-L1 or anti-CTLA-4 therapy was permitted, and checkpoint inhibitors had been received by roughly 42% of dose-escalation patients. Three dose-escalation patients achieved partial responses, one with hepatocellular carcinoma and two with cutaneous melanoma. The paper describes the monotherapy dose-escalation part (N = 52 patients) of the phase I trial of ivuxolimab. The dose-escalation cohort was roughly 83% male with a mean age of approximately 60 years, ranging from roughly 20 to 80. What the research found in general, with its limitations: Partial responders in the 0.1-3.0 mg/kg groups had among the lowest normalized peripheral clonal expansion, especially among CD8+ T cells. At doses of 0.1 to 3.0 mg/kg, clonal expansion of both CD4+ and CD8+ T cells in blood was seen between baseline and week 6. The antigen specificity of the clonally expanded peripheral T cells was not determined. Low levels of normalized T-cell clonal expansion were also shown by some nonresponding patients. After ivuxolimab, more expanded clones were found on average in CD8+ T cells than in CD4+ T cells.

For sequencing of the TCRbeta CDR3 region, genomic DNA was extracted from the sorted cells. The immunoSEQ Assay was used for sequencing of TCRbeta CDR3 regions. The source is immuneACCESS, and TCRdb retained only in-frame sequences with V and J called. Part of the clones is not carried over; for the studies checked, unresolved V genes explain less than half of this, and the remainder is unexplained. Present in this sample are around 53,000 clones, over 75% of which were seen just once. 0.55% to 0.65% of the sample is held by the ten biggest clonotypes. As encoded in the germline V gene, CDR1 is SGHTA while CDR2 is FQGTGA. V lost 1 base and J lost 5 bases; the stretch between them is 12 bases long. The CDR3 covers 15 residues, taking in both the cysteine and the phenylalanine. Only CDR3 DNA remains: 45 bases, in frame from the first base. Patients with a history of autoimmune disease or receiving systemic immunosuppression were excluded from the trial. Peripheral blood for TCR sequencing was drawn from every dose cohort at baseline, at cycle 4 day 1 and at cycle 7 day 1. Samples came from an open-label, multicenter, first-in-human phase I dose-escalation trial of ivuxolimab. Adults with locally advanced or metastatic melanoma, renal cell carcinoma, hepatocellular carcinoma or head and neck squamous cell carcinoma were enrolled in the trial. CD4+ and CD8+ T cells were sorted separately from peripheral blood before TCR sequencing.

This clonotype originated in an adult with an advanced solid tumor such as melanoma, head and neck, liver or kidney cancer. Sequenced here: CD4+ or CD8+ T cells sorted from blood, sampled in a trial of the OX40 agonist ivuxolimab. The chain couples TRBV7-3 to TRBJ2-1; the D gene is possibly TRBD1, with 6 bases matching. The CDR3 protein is CASSLRTGSNNEQFF. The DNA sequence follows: TGTGCCAGCAGCTTAAGAACAGGGAGTAACAATGAGCAGTTCTTC.